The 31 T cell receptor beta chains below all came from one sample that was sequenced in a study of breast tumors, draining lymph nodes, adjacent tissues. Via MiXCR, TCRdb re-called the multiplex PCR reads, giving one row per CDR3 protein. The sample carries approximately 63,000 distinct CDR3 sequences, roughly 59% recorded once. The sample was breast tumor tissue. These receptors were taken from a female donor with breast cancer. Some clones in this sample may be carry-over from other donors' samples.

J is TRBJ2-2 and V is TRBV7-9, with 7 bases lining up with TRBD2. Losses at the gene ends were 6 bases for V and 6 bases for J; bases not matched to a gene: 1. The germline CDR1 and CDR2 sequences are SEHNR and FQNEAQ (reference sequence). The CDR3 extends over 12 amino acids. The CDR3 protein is CASRREAGELFF. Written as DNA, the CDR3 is TGTGCCAGCAGACGGGAGGCCGGGGAGCTGTTTTTT.

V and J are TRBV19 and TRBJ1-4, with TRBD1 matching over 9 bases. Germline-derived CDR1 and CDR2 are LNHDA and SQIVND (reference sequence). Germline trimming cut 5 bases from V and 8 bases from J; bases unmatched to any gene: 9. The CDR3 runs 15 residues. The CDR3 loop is CASSGTGTVGEKLFF. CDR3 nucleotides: TGTGCCAGTAGTGGGACAGGGACGGTCGGCGAAAAACTGTTTTTT.

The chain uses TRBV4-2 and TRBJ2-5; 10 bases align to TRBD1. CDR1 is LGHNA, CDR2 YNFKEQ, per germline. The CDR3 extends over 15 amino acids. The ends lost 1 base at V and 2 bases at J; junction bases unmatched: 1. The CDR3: CASSQAGQGQETQYF. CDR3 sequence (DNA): TGTGCCAGCAGCCAAGCGGGACAGGGGCAAGAGACCCAGTACTTC.

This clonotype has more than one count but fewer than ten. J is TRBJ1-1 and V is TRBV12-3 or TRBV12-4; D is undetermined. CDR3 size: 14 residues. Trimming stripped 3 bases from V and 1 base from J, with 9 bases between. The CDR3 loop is CASSFGRSNTEAFF. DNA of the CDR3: TGTGCCAGCAGTTTCGGACGGTCGAACACTGAAGCTTTCTTT.

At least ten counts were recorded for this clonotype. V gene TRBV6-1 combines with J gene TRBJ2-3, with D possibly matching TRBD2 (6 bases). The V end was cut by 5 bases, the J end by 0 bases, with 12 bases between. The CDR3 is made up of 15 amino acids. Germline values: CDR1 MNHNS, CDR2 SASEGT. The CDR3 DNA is TGTGCCAGCAGTACCCGGGACTTTAGCACAGATACGCAGTATTTT. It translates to CASSTRDFSTDTQYF.

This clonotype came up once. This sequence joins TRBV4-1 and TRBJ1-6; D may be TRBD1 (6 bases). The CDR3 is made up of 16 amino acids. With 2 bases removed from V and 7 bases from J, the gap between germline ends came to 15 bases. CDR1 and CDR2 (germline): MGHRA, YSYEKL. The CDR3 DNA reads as TGCGCCAGCAGCCAAAGAACCTCTAGGGGGAATTCACCCCTCCACTTT. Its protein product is CASSQRTSRGNSPLHF.

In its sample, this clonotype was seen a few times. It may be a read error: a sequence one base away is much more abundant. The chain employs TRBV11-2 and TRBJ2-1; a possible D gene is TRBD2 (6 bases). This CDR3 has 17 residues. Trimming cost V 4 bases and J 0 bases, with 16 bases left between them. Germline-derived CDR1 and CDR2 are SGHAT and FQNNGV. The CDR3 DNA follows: TGTGCCAGCAGCTCCTCCGGGGCGGGGAGCTCCTACAATGAGCAGTTCTTC. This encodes CASSSSGAGSSYNEQFF.

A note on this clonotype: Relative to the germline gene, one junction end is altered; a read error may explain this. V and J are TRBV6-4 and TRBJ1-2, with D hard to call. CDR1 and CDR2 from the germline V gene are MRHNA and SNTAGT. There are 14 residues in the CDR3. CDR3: CASSGNVGSYGYTF. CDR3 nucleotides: TGCGCCAGCAGTGGCAACGTGGGTAGCTATGGCTACACCTTC.

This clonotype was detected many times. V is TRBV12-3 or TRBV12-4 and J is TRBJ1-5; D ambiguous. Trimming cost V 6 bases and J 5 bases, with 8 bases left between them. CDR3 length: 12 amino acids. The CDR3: CASRTTDQPQHF. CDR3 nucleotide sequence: TGTGCCAGCAGAACGACGGATCAGCCCCAGCATTTT.

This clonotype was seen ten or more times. The CDR3 DNA sequence: TGTGCCAGCAGCTCCCGCGCTAGCGGGGCTTACCCCTACGAGCAGTACTTC. As protein: CASSSRASGAYPYEQYF. The chain combines TRBV5-5 with TRBJ2-7; 9 bases fit TRBD2. V lost 3 bases to trimming and J lost 2 bases; unmatched junction nucleotides: 12. Germline CDR1 reads SGHKS; CDR2 reads YYEKEE (reference sequence). The CDR3 loop spans 17 amino acids.

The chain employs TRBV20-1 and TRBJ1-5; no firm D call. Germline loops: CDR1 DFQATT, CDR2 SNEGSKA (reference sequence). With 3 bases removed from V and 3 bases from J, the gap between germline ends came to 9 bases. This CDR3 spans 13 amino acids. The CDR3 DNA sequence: TGCAGTGCTAGGGGCGGGATCAATCAGCCCCAGCATTTT. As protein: CSARGGINQPQHF.

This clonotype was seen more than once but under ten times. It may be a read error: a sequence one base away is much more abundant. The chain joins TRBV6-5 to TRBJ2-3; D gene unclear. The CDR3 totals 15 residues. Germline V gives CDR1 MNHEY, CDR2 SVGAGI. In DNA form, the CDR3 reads TGTGCCAGCAGTCACTCCAGCAGGAGCACAGATACGCAGTATTTT. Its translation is CASSHSSRSTDTQYF.

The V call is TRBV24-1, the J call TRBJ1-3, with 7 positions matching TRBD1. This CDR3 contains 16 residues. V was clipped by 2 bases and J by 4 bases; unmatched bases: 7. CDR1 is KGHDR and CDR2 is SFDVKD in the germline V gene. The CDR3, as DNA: TGTGCCACCAGTGATTCCGGACAGGCGGGGGGAAACACCATATATTTT. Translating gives CATSDSGQAGGNTIYF.

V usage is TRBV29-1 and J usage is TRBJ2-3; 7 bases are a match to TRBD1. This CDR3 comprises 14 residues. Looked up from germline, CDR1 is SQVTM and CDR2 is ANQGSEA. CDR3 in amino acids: CSARGGSQWDTQYF. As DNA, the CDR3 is TGCAGTGCTAGAGGGGGCTCCCAATGGGATACGCAGTATTTT.

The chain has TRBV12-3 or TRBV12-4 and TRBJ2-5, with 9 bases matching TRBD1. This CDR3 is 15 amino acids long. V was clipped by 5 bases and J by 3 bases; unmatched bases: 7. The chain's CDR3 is CASSRSGTGKETQYF. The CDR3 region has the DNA TGTGCCAGCAGTCGCTCCGGGACAGGGAAAGAGACCCAGTACTTC.

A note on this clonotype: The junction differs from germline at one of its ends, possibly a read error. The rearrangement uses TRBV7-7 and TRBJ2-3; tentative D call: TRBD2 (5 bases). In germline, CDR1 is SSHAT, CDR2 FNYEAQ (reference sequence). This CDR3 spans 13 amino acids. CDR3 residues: CASSSDFTDTQYF. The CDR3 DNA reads TGTGCTAGCAGTTCGGACTTCACAGATACGCAGTATTTT.

CDR3 protein: CATSVQAGRYNEQFF. The DNA of the CDR3 is TGTGCCACCAGCGTCCAAGCGGGACGCTACAATGAGCAGTTCTTC. The chain links TRBV15 to TRBJ2-1, with 7 bases lining up with TRBD2. The CDR3 consists of 15 residues. Germline V gene lookup returns CDR1 LNHNV and CDR2 YYDKDF (reference sequence). The V segment lost 5 bases and the J segment 3 bases; nucleotides outside the gene matches: 7.

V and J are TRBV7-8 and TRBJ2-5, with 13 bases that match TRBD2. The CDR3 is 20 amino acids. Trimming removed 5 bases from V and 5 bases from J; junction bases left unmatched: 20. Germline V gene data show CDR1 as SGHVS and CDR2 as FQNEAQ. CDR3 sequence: CASSPGGGGLAGRRGETQYF. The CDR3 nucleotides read TGTGCCAGCAGCCCAGGAGGGGGGGGACTAGCGGGACGGCGGGGGGAGACCCAGTACTTC.

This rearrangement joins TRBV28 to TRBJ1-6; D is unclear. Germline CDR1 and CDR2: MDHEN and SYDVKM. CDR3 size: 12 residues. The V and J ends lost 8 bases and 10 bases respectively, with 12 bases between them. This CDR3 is CASLAGESPLHF. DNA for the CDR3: TGTGCCAGCCTTGCCGGAGAATCACCCCTCCACTTT.

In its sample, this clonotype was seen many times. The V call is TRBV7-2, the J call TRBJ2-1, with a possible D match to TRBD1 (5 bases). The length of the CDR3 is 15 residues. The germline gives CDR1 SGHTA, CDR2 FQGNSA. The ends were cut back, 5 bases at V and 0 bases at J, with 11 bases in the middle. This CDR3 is CASSVDRNSYNEQFF. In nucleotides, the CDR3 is TGTGCCAGCAGCGTCGACAGAAACTCCTACAATGAGCAGTTCTTC.

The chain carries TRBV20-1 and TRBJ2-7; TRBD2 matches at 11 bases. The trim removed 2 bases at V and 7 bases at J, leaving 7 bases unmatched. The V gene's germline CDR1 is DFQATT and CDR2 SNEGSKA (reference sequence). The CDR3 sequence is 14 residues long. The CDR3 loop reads CSARFSGRAMEQYF. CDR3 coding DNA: TGCAGTGCTAGATTTAGCGGGAGGGCGATGGAGCAGTACTTC.

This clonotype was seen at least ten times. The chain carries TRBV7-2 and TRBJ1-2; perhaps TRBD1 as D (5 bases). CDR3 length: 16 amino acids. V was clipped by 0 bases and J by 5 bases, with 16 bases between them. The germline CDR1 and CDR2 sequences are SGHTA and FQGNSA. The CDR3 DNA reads TGTGCCAGCAGCTTAGCTGGGGGGGGAGGGACTTATGGCTACACCTTC. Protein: CASSLAGGGGTYGYTF.

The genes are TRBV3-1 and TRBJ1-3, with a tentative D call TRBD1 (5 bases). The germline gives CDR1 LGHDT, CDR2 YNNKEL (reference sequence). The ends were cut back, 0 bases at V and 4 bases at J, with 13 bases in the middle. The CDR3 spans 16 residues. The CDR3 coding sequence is TGTGCCAGCAGCCAAGATCAGGGACTAGCGGGAAACACCATATATTTT. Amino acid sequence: CASSQDQGLAGNTIYF.

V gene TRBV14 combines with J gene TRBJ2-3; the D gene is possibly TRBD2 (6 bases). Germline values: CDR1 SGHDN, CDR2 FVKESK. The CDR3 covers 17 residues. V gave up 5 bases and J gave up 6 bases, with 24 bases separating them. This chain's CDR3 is CASSENLLGGIYDTQYF. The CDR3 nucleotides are TGTGCCAGCAGCGAGAATCTTTTGGGCGGGATCTACGATACGCAGTATTTT.

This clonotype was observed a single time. The CDR3 bases are TGTGCCAGCAGCTTAGCAGGGAGGAAGAGCTCCTACGAGCAGTACTTC. It specifies CASSLAGRKSSYEQYF. This rearrangement joins TRBV7-8 to TRBJ2-7; D may be TRBD2 (6 bases). CDR3 length: 16 amino acids. Germline V gives CDR1 SGHVS, CDR2 FQNEAQ. With 0 bases removed from V and 0 bases from J, the gap between germline ends came to 12 bases.

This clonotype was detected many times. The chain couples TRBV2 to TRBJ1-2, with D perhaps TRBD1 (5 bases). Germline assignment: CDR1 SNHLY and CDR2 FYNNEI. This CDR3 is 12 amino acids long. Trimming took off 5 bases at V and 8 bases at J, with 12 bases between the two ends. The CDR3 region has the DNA TGTGCCAGCAGTACGAGGGGCTACGGCTACACCTTC. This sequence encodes CASSTRGYGYTF.

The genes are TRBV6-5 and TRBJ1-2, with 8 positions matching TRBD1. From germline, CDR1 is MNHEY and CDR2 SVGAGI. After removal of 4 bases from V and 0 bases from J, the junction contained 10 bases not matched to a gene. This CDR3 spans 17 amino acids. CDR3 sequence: CASSLHSRTGTNYGYTF. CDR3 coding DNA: TGTGCCAGCAGTTTACACTCCCGGACAGGGACTAACTATGGCTACACCTTC.

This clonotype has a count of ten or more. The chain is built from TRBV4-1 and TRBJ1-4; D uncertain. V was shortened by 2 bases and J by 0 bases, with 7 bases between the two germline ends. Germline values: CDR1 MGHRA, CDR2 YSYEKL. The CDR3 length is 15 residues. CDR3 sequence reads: CASSQSGATNEKLFF. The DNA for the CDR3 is TGCGCCAGCAGCCAATCCGGGGCAACTAATGAAAAACTGTTTTTT.

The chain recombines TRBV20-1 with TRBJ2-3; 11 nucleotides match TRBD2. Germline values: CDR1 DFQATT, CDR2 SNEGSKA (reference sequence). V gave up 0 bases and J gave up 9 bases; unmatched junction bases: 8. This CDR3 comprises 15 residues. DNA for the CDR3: TGCAGTGCTAGAGATCGTAGCGGGAGGGTAGGCACGCAGTATTTT. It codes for CSARDRSGRVGTQYF.

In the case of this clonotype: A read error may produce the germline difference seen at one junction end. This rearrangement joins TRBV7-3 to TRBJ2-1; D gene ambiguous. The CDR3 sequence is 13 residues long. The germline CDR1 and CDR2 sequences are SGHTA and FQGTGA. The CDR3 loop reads CAGSSINFDEQFF. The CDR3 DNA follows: TGTGCCGGCAGCTCAATTAACTTCGATGAGCAGTTCTTC. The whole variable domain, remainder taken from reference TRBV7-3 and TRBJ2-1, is GAGVSQTPSNKVTEKGKYVELRCDPISGHTALYWYRQSLGQGPEFLIYFQGTGAADDSGLPNDRFFAVRPEGSVSTLKIQRTERGDSAVYLCAGSSINFDEQFFGPGTRLTVL.

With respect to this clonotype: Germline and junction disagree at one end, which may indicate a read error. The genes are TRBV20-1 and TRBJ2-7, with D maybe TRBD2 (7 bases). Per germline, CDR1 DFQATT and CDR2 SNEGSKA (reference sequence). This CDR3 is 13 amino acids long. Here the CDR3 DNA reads TGCAGCGCTAGAGGGAAGGGGGGGTACGAGCAGTACTTC. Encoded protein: CSARGKGGYEQYF.